Listed below are T cell receptor beta chains from one sample, sequenced in a study of T cells in Graves' hyperthyroidism and ophthalmopathy. Using its own MiXCR run on the multiplex PCR reads, TCRdb lists one record per CDR3 protein. This sample has around 250,000 distinct CDR3 sequences; approximately 15% occur once, and the top ten carry roughly 13%. The sample consisted of blood. Every receptor here comes from a woman aged 40 to 49 with Graves' hyperthyroidism that later progressed to Graves' ophthalmopathy. The CDR3 runs from the conserved cysteine through the conserved F or W. D genes are given only for firm matches. The listing skips clone size in some rows; elsewhere it reads once, few, many or a size class.

v_gene	j_gene	abundance	d_gene	CDR3nt	CDR3aa
TRBV6-1	TRBJ1-4	many	.	TGTGCCAGCAGTACGGTGGCAACTAATGAAAAACTGTTTTTT	CASSTVATNEKLFF
TRBV4-1	TRBJ2-7	.	.	TGCGCCAGCAGCCGGGCCCCTCCCCTCGAGCAGTACTTC	CASSRAPPLEQYF
TRBV28	TRBJ2-1	.	.	TGTGCCAGCAGTTTATGGCGGGGATACAATGAGCAGTTCTTC	CASSLWRGYNEQFF
TRBV20-1	TRBJ2-1	many	.	TGCAGTGCTAGCGGCTCGTACAATGAGCAGTTCTTC	CSASGSYNEQFF
TRBV20-1	TRBJ1-6	many	.	TGCAGTGCTAGAGTAGGCAGGGGTCATGACTCACCCCTCCACTTT	CSARVGRGHDSPLHF
TRBV20-1	TRBJ2-1	many	TRBD2	TGCAGTGCTAGAGATCAAGCGGGAGGCTTCAATGAGCAGTTCTTC	CSARDQAGGFNEQFF
TRBV28	TRBJ1-6	many	.	TGTGCCAGCAGTACGACGCGGAGCTCCTATAATTCACCCCTCCACTTT	CASSTTRSSYNSPLHF
TRBV7-6	TRBJ2-3	many	.	TGTGCCAGCAGCTTACTGAGGAGCACAGATACGCAGTATTTT	CASSLLRSTDTQYF
TRBV11-3	TRBJ2-7	.	.	TGTGCCAGCAGCCTGGAGGGGAGTGGTGAGCAGTACTTC	CASSLEGSGEQYF
TRBV20-1	TRBJ2-7	many	.	TGCAGTGCTAGTGGGGGGGCGAACTCCTACGAGCAGTACTTC	CSASGGANSYEQYF
TRBV4-1	TRBJ2-3	few	.	TGCGCCAGCAGCCGTCGGGCCGGCACAGATACGCAGTATTTT	CASSRRAGTDTQYF
TRBV30	TRBJ1-6	many	.	TGTGCCTGGAGTGGAGAAGGGAATTCACCCCTCCACTTT	CAWSGEGNSPLHF
TRBV6-5	TRBJ2-2	many	TRBD2	TGTGCCAGCAGTTACTCGCGAGGAGGCGGGAGGGCGAACACCGGGGAGCTGTTTTTT	CASSYSRGGGRANTGELFF
TRBV28	TRBJ2-3	many	TRBD2	TGTGCCAGCAGTCCTTGGAGTAGCGGGAGGGGGGCAGATACGCAGTATTTT	CASSPWSSGRGADTQYF
TRBV29-1	TRBJ1-4	.	TRBD1	TGCAGCGTTGAAGAAGAGGGGGCAGGGTTAAATGAAAAACTGTTTTTT	CSVEEEGAGLNEKLFF
TRBV28	TRBJ1-2	.	TRBD1	TGTGCCAGCAGCCAGATGACAGGGGGCGATGGCTACACCTTC	CASSQMTGGDGYTF
TRBV28	TRBJ1-6	many	.	TGTGCCAGCAGAGCCGACAGTGGTTATAATTCACCCCTCCACTTT	CASRADSGYNSPLHF
TRBV30	TRBJ2-5	many	.	TGTGCCTGGGACAAACAGGGAGCGGAGGCCCAGTACTTC	CAWDKQGAEAQYF
TRBV7-2	TRBJ1-4	many	TRBD1	TGTGCCAGCAGCCTAGGGGCAGGGGGTCGAGAAAAACTGTTTTTT	CASSLGAGGREKLFF
TRBV28	TRBJ2-1	many	TRBD2	TGTGCCAGCAGTTCCCTCGGACTAGCGGGACGATATGAGCAGTTCTTC	CASSSLGLAGRYEQFF
TRBV6-1	TRBJ2-2	.	TRBD1	TGTGCCAGCAGCCTGGGACAGGGGGCGTCTCCCGGGGAGCTGTTTTTT	CASSLGQGASPGELFF
TRBV5-1	TRBJ2-3	many	TRBD2	TGCGCCAGCAGACCCTTCGCGGGAGCCAAAGATACGCAGTATTTT	CASRPFAGAKDTQYF